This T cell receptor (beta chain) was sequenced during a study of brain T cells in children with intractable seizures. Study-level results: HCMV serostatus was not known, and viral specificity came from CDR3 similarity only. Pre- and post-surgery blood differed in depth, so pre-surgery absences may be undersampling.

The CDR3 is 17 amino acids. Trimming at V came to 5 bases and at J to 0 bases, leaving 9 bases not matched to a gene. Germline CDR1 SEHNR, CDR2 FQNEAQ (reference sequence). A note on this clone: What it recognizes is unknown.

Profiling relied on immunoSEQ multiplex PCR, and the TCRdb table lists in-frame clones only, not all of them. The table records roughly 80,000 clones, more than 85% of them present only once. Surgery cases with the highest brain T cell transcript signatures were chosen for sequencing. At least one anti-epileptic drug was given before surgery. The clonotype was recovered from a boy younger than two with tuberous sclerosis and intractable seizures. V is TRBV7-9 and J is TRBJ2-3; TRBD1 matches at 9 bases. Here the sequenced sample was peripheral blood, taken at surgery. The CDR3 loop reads CASSQEGTGRSTDTQYF. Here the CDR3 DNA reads TGTGCCAGCAGCCAAGAGGGGACAGGGAGAAGCACAGATACGCAGTATTTT.